This entry lists 20 T cell receptor beta chains sequenced from one sample in a study of blood T cell repertoires in COVID-19 (dated by TCRdb to 2018 to 2021). Library construction relied on the immunoSEQ multiplex PCR assay. Held by TCRdb, this immuneACCESS table contains in-frame sequences only and omits some clones. Under half of the omission traces to an unresolved V gene where checked; the cause of the rest is unknown. The sample table shows approximately 210,000 clones, and roughly 85% are seen once. 3% to 4.5% of the sample rests with the top ten. The sample taken for sequencing was peripheral blood. The receptor source for this set is a woman aged 80 or older with acute or convalescent COVID-19.

This clone is a singleton in its sample. V and J are TRBV5-1 and TRBJ1-6; D possibly corresponds to TRBD1 (6 bases). Germline V CDR1 and CDR2: SGHRS, YFSETQ. The CDR3 is 15 residues long. The germline V and J ends were trimmed by 4 bases and 5 bases, with 13 bases remaining between them. CDR3 in amino acids: CASSTDRPNNSPLHF. The CDR3 DNA is TGCGCCAGCAGCACTGACAGGCCGAATAATTCACCCCTCCACTTT.

This chain uses TRBV6-5 with TRBJ1-1; TRBD1 might be the D (6 bases). V dropped 10 bases and J dropped 1 base, with 16 bases sitting between them. The CDR3 is 14 amino acids. CDR1 MNHEY and CDR2 SVGAGI come from the germline V gene. CDR3: CATNRGAPNTEAFF. The CDR3 coding sequence is TGTGCCACCAACCGGGGGGCCCCGAACACTGAAGCTTTCTTT.

The chain couples TRBV2 to TRBJ1-1; D might be TRBD1 (6 bases). This CDR3 comprises 15 residues. CDR1 and CDR2 from the germline V gene are SNHLY and FYNNEI. The V and J ends lost 6 bases and 3 bases respectively, with 17 bases between them. CDR3 sequence: CASSHGTDSYTEAFF. The CDR3 DNA follows: TGTGCCAGCAGCCACGGGACGGACAGTTACACTGAAGCTTTCTTT.

This clone occurred a few times. The rearrangement links TRBV19 to TRBJ2-3, with TRBD2 matching over 8 bases. This CDR3 contains 15 residues. Germline V CDR1 and CDR2: LNHDA, SQIVND (reference sequence). V lost 8 bases, J lost 0 bases, and 7 bases stayed unmatched. CDR3 amino acids: CASGLGGGSTDTQYF. Written as DNA, the CDR3 is TGTGCCAGTGGCCTCGGGGGGGGCAGCACAGATACGCAGTATTTT.

In its sample, this clone was seen a few times. The V and J genes are TRBV20-1 and TRBJ2-7, with D possibly TRBD1 on 6 matching bases. The length of the CDR3 is 13 residues. Looked up from germline, CDR1 is DFQATT and CDR2 is SNEGSKA (reference sequence). Trimming pared 4 bases from V and 6 bases from J, leaving 16 bases between. The CDR3: CSATEGWGLEQYF. Here the CDR3 DNA reads TGCAGTGCTACTGAGGGGTGGGGGCTCGAGCAGTACTTC.

The chain is built from TRBV5-6 and TRBJ1-2; D might be TRBD1 (6 bases). The CDR3 has 15 residues. V was shortened by 4 bases and J by 4 bases, with 17 bases between the two germline ends. Germline CDR1 reads SGHDT; CDR2 reads YYEEEE. The CDR3 region is CASSAPTGRSYGYTF. The CDR3 DNA reads as TGTGCCAGCAGCGCGCCGACAGGCCGTAGCTATGGCTACACCTTC.

This clone has more than one count but fewer than ten. The chain recombines TRBV7-2 with TRBJ1-6; weak D call: TRBD1 (6 bases). V was shortened by 4 bases and J by 6 bases, with 10 bases between the two germline ends. CDR1 and CDR2 from the germline V gene are SGHTA and FQGNSA. There are 14 residues in the CDR3. The CDR3 DNA is TGTGCCAGCAGCTGGAAACAGGGTAATTCACCCCTCCACTTT. This encodes CASSWKQGNSPLHF.

This clone was seen a few times. The J gene is TRBJ1-1, the V gene TRBV19; 10 nucleotides match TRBD1. The CDR3 is 16 amino acids. Trimming cost V 8 bases and J 0 bases; bases outside gene matches: 9. Germline assignment: CDR1 LNHDA and CDR2 SQIVND (reference sequence). CDR3 loop: CASQPGQGLMNTEAFF. The CDR3 DNA sequence: TGTGCCAGTCAACCGGGACAGGGGCTCATGAACACTGAAGCTTTCTTT.

CDR3 coding DNA: TGTGCCAGCAGCACTCGACTAGCGGGGGGAAATGAGCAGTTCTTC. Protein: CASSTRLAGGNEQFF. This chain joins TRBV9 and TRBJ2-1; TRBD2 aligns across 13 bases. The CDR3 runs to 15 residues. Germline CDR1 is SGDLS and CDR2 is YYNGEE. V lost 4 bases and J lost 7; bases outside the gene matches: 5.

The chain uses TRBV7-8 and TRBJ1-2; D is undetermined. The germline V and J ends were trimmed by 2 bases and 4 bases, with 8 bases remaining between them. The CDR3 loop spans 13 amino acids. Germline V gene sequence: CDR1 SGHVS, CDR2 FQNEAQ. CDR3 loop: CASSLSDFYGYTF. The CDR3 DNA reads TGTGCCAGCAGCTTATCGGACTTCTATGGCTACACCTTC.

This clone has only a few counts. The chain recombines TRBV5-5 with TRBJ2-3, with 8 bases that match TRBD1. This CDR3 contains 16 residues. The V and J ends lost 4 bases and 7 bases, in that order; junction bases with no gene match: 14. The V gene's germline CDR1 is SGHKS and CDR2 YYEKEE (reference sequence). The CDR3 nucleotides read TGTGCCAGCAGCAGGACAGGGAGTGAAATCGTAAATACGCAGTATTTT. Encoded protein: CASSRTGSEIVNTQYF.

The chain employs TRBV21-1 and TRBJ1-2; the D segment call TRBD1 is taken from the table without a DNA check. TRBV21-1 is a recognized pseudogene. This CDR3 spans 16 amino acids. CDR3: CASSKAVLTANYGYTF. CDR3 sequence (DNA): TGTGCCAGCAGCAAAGCGGTCTTGACAGCTAACTATGGCTACACCTTC.

The V call is TRBV12-5, the J call TRBJ2-3; 7 bases are shared with TRBD1. CDR3 length equals 14 residues. V shed 5 bases and J 3 bases; nucleotides not matched to a gene: 5. Germline values: CDR1 LGHNT, CDR2 FRNRAP. CDR3 amino acids: CASGRGLRTDTQYF. The CDR3 bases are TGTGCTAGTGGTAGGGGGCTGCGTACAGATACGCAGTATTTT.

This clone has a handful of counts. This chain uses TRBV19 with TRBJ1-1, with a possible D match to TRBD1 (6 bases). The CDR3 sequence is 14 residues long. The V and J ends lost 5 bases and 2 bases respectively, with 12 bases between them. The germline V gene has CDR1 LNHDA and CDR2 SQIVND (reference sequence). The CDR3: CASSGIQGNTEAFF. In DNA, the CDR3 is TGTGCCAGTAGTGGAATACAGGGAAACACTGAAGCTTTCTTT.

J is TRBJ2-4 and V is TRBV3-1 (or the pseudogene TRBV3-2); 11 nucleotides line up with TRBD2. The germline V gene has CDR1 LGHDT and CDR2 YNNKEL (reference sequence). The J segment lost 1 base and the V segment lost 3 bases, leaving 2 bases of the junction unmatched. The CDR3 is 16 amino acids. DNA for the CDR3: TGTGCCAGCAGCCATGGGACTAGCGGTGCCAAAAACATTCAGTACTTC. Its protein is CASSHGTSGAKNIQYF.

This chain links TRBV5-1 with TRBJ2-3; 13 bases map to TRBD2. V was pared by 3 bases and J by 1 base, with 2 bases of the junction left unmatched. CDR3 length: 16 amino acids. The V gene's germline CDR1 is SGHRS and CDR2 YFSETQ. Written as DNA, the CDR3 is TGCGCCAGCAGCTCTGGACTAGCGGGGGGCACAGATACGCAGTATTTT. Amino acid sequence: CASSSGLAGGTDTQYF.

The chain combines TRBV4-1 with TRBJ1-2; 10 positions agree with TRBD1. With 0 bases clipped from V and 4 bases from J, the junction kept 8 bases outside the gene matches. This CDR3 region has 17 residues. CDR1 MGHRA and CDR2 YSYEKL come from the germline V gene. The CDR3: CASSQERDRGRFYGYTF. CDR3 sequence (DNA): TGCGCCAGCAGCCAAGAGAGAGACAGGGGGCGTTTCTATGGCTACACCTTC.

The genes are TRBV9 and TRBJ2-1, with 7 bases matching TRBD2. The ends lost 0 bases at V and 5 bases at J; junction bases unmatched: 5. The CDR3 covers 15 residues. Germline CDR1 SGDLS, CDR2 YYNGEE. CDR3 amino acids: CASSVVASGNNEQFF. CDR3 DNA sequence: TGTGCCAGCAGCGTAGTGGCTAGCGGAAACAATGAGCAGTTCTTC.

V and J are TRBV2 and TRBJ1-2, with a possible D match to TRBD1 (6 bases). CDR1 is SNHLY and CDR2 is FYNNEI in the germline V gene. The V end was cut by 3 bases, the J end by 4 bases, with 15 bases between. The CDR3 extends over 15 amino acids. The CDR3 loop is CASSDIQGSSYGYTF. DNA for the CDR3: TGTGCCAGCAGTGACATACAGGGATCTAGCTATGGCTACACCTTC.

CDR3 DNA: TGCAGCGGGTTACAGGGGAGAGCTGAAGCTTTCTTT. Protein: CSGLQGRAEAFF. This chain joins TRBV29-1 and TRBJ1-1; TRBD1 agrees at 7 bases. Germline CDR1 is SQVTM and CDR2 is ANQGSEA. Trimming at V came to 7 bases and at J to 6 bases, leaving 8 bases not matched to a gene. This CDR3 spans 12 amino acids.